These T cell receptor beta chains were read from a single sample in a study of molecular identifiers for immune sequencing clone quantification. TCRdb used MiXCR to reprocess the PCR reads, holding one entry per CDR3 protein. Of some 650,000 distinct CDR3 sequences detected, just under 20% appear once; the ten largest clones hold 0.75% to 0.95%. Sequenced input: naive CD8+ T cells from blood, with Jurkat cell RNA spiked in. These receptors originate from a human donor in good health. Some libraries in this study had Jurkat cell RNA spiked in. Each CDR3 is given with its conserved first and last residue. A D gene is named only where the DNA matches it firmly. Clone size is shown for a subset of rows, as once, few, many or a class of expanded clone.

v_call	cdr3_length	d_call	clone_size	j_call	cdr3_aa	cdr3_nt
TRBV4-3	16	.	few	TRBJ2-7	CASSQDPSGVTYEQYF	TGCGCCAGCAGCCAAGATCCCTCAGGGGTTACCTACGAGCAGTACTTC
TRBV27	13	.	.	TRBJ2-7	CACSRGSSYEQYF	TGTGCCTGCAGCCGGGGTAGCTCCTACGAGCAGTACTTC
TRBV20-1	18	TRBD2	many	TRBJ2-3	CSATGLAGVHPATDTQYF	TGCAGTGCTACAGGACTAGCGGGGGTGCATCCAGCCACAGATACGCAGTATTTT
TRBV12-3/TRBV12-4	16	.	many	TRBJ2-2	CASSPYSVANTGELFF	TGTGCCAGCAGCCCCTATTCAGTCGCGAACACCGGGGAGCTGTTTTTT
TRBV4-3	17	TRBD2	few	TRBJ2-2	CASSQDRGTTSTGELFF	TGCGCCAGCAGCCAAGATCGCGGGACTACGAGCACCGGGGAGCTGTTTTTT
TRBV6-5	16	.	many	TRBJ1-5	CASSEHYTESNQPQHF	TGTGCCAGCAGTGAACACTATACAGAAAGCAATCAGCCCCAGCATTTT
TRBV20-1	15	TRBD2	many	TRBJ2-5	CSARDLSLAEETQYF	TGCAGTGCTAGAGATCTGTCACTAGCGGAAGAGACCCAGTACTTC
TRBV7-9	14	.	many	TRBJ1-1	CASSSTGNSDEAFF	TGTGCCAGCAGCTCCACAGGGAATAGTGATGAAGCTTTCTTT
TRBV14	13	.	many	TRBJ1-1	CASSQFFTGEAFF	TGTGCCAGCAGCCAATTTTTCACAGGTGAAGCTTTCTTT
TRBV6-6	16	TRBD1	many	TRBJ1-1	CASSYGVKGAGTEAFF	TGTGCCAGCAGTTACGGGGTGAAGGGGGCAGGAACTGAAGCTTTCTTT
TRBV7-9	15	TRBD1	many	TRBJ1-1	CASSLSTGLVAEAFF	TGTGCCAGCAGCTTGTCGACAGGGCTCGTCGCTGAAGCTTTCTTT
TRBV7-2	14	.	many	TRBJ1-1	CASKDWNDNSEAFF	TGTGCCAGCAAAGATTGGAATGACAACTCTGAAGCTTTCTTT
TRBV6-5	17	TRBD2	many	TRBJ2-5	CASRSRLAGGLQETQYF	TGTGCCAGCAGATCCCGACTAGCGGGGGGACTCCAAGAGACCCAGTACTTC
TRBV4-1	15	.	many	TRBJ2-6	CASSQPSSGANVLTF	TGCGCCAGCAGCCAACCAAGCTCTGGGGCCAACGTCCTGACTTTC
TRBV2	18	TRBD1	many	TRBJ1-1	CASSERRDRGLINTEAFF	TGTGCCAGCAGTGAACGTCGGGACAGGGGGCTTATTAACACTGAAGCTTTCTTT
TRBV4-2	15	.	few	TRBJ2-1	CASSQVHNSYNEQFF	TGTGCCAGCAGCCAGGTCCATAACTCCTACAATGAGCAGTTCTTC
TRBV28	16	TRBD2	many	TRBJ2-3	CATSQTEAGPTDTQYF	TGTGCCACCTCGCAGACAGAAGCGGGGCCCACAGATACGCAGTATTTT
TRBV20-1	16	.	many	TRBJ2-5	CSAREEDWDNQETQYF	TGCAGTGCTAGAGAGGAGGATTGGGACAACCAAGAGACCCAGTACTTC
TRBV29-1	16	TRBD1	.	TRBJ1-1	CSVEATDRGYSTEAFF	TGCAGCGTTGAAGCTACGGACAGGGGGTACAGCACTGAAGCTTTCTTT
TRBV7-9	14	.	.	TRBJ2-1	CASSPRGATNEQFF	TGTGCCAGCTCGCCGAGAGGCGCTACCAATGAGCAGTTCTTC
TRBV28	17	.	many	TRBJ1-1	CASSLFPPTGWGTEAFF	TGTGCCAGCAGTTTATTCCCGCCAACAGGCTGGGGGACTGAAGCTTTCTTT
TRBV20-1	14	.	many	TRBJ2-7	CSARDRLVEYEQYF	TGCAGTGCTAGAGATCGACTTGTCGAATACGAGCAGTACTTC
TRBV20-1	15	TRBD1	many	TRBJ1-5	CSARNGDSPNQPQHF	TGCAGTGCTAGAAATGGGGACAGTCCAAATCAGCCCCAGCATTTT
TRBV19	13	.	few	TRBJ2-7	CASSITGSYEQYF	TGTGCCAGTAGTATAACAGGATCCTACGAGCAGTACTTC
TRBV27	19	TRBD2	few	TRBJ2-7	CASTRPGTGGTSGGYEQYF	TGTGCCAGCACCCGACCCGGGACAGGCGGGACTAGCGGGGGATACGAGCAGTACTTC
TRBV6-6	14	.	many	TRBJ2-5	CATTTPNAGETQYF	TGTGCCACCACAACCCCGAATGCCGGGGAGACCCAGTACTTC
TRBV5-5	14	.	many	TRBJ2-7	CASSLGLGVIEQYF	TGTGCCAGCAGCTTGGGATTGGGGGTTATCGAGCAGTACTTC
TRBV7-6	15	.	many	TRBJ1-1	CASSHNQGRNTEAFF	TGTGCCAGCAGCCATAACCAGGGCCGGAACACTGAAGCTTTCTTT
TRBV19	16	TRBD2	few	TRBJ2-1	CASSIRVGTSGPEQFF	TGTGCCAGTAGTATTCGCGTCGGGACTAGCGGGCCCGAGCAGTTCTTC
TRBV28	14	.	many	TRBJ1-1	CASSFRLLNTEAFF	TGTGCCAGCAGTTTTCGGCTACTGAACACTGAAGCTTTCTTT